This T cell receptor (beta chain) was captured in a study of CDR3 diversity in severe acne. TCRdb re-called the PCR reads through MiXCR, storing one row per CDR3 protein. The profile shows approximately 79,000 distinct CDR3 sequences, 45% to 55% of them singletons. From germline, CDR1 is MNHEY and CDR2 SVGEGT. V lost 2 bases and J lost 0, with 7 bases in between. The CDR3 contains 15 residues. Sequencing was carried out using blood. The sequence was obtained from a male donor in good health, serving as a control. V gene TRBV6-2 or TRBV6-3 combines with J gene TRBJ2-2; D is unresolved. The CDR3 DNA sequence: TGTGCCAGCAGTTACAGCCAGCCGAACACCGGGGAGCTGTTTTTT. As protein: CASSYSQPNTGELFF.